Following are 26 T cell receptor beta chains from one sample sequenced in a study of CD8 T cells in ankylosing spondylitis. TCRdb re-derived calls from the 5' RACE reads in MiXCR, one entry per CDR3 protein. The data hold 200,000 to 300,000 distinct CDR3 sequences, with more than 20% observed a single time. The sequenced material came from blood, either unsorted or a sorted T cell fraction (not recorded which). Every receptor here comes from a male donor with ankylosing spondylitis or in good health (not recorded which).

This clonotype was seen only a few times. The CDR3: CASSRGGDRVLSDTQYF. CDR3 bases: TGTGCCAGCAGCCGGGGGGGGGACAGGGTTCTTTCAGATACGCAGTATTTT. The gene calls are TRBV11-2 and TRBJ2-3, with D perhaps matching TRBD1 (9 bases). Germline-derived CDR1 and CDR2 are SGHAT and FQNNGV. The CDR3 extends over 17 amino acids. V was trimmed by 5 bases and J by 4 bases, leaving 22 bases between them.

This clonotype was observed at least ten times. The V and J genes are TRBV4-1 and TRBJ2-5; a weak D match, TRBD2 (6 bases). V lost 1 base and J lost 5, with 11 bases in between. Germline V gene lookup returns CDR1 MGHRA and CDR2 YSYEKL. There are 14 residues in the CDR3. CDR3 amino acids: CASSQVSGVETQYF. CDR3 sequence (DNA): TGCGCCAGCAGCCAAGTTTCGGGGGTGGAGACCCAGTACTTC.

This clonotype was found many times. The rearrangement joins TRBV29-1 to TRBJ1-2; D gene ambiguous. CDR1 is SQVTM and CDR2 is ANQGSEA in the germline V gene. The CDR3 is 8 residues long. V lost 3 bases and J lost 8, with 1 base in between. DNA of the CDR3: TGCAGCGTTGACGGCTACACCTTC. It is translated as CSVDGYTF.

This clonotype was seen only a few times. The J gene is TRBJ2-5, the V gene TRBV10-3, with D hard to call. Germline-derived CDR1 and CDR2 are ENHRY and SYGVKD. Trimming pared 3 bases from V and 3 bases from J, leaving 5 bases between. This CDR3 is built from 12 residues. The CDR3 here is CAISDGKETQYF. The CDR3 bases are TGTGCCATCAGTGATGGGAAAGAGACCCAGTACTTC.

CDR3 coding DNA: TGCAGTGCGCGGGGGCACACAGATACGCAGTATTTT. Protein product: CSARGHTDTQYF. V usage is TRBV20-1 and J usage is TRBJ2-3, with a possible D match to TRBD2 (7 bases). The germline CDR1 and CDR2 sequences are DFQATT and SNEGSKA (reference sequence). The ends were cut back, 6 bases at V and 2 bases at J, with 9 bases in the middle. This CDR3 spans 12 amino acids.

DNA for the CDR3: TGTGCCAGCAAAGGGGGTTACACTGAAGCTTTCTTT. Translated: CASKGGYTEAFF. The chain joins TRBV12-3 or TRBV12-4 to TRBJ1-1, with TRBD1 as a possible D gene (6 bases). This CDR3 region has 12 residues. V lost 7 bases and J lost 3, with 9 bases in between.

In this sample, this clonotype turned up a few times. This chain links TRBV15 with TRBJ2-1; no clear D gene. The ends were cut back, 0 bases at V and 9 bases at J, with 6 bases in the middle. The CDR3 is made up of 12 amino acids. The germline gives CDR1 LNHNV, CDR2 YYDKDF (reference sequence). The CDR3, as DNA: TGTGCCACCAGCAGAGATATCGCTGAGCAGTTCTTC. Its translation is CATSRDIAEQFF.

The chain carries TRBV12-3 or TRBV12-4 and TRBJ2-3, with D uncertain. The CDR3 covers 16 residues. V shed 4 bases and J shed 2 bases, with 16 bases lying between them. CDR3 sequence reads: CASSYSGKPITDTQYF. The CDR3 DNA sequence: TGTGCCAGCAGTTATTCAGGCAAACCAATCACAGATACGCAGTATTTT.

V usage is TRBV29-1 and J usage is TRBJ2-2; D not resolved. The V and J ends lost 5 bases and 2 bases respectively, with 12 bases between them. CDR3 size: 14 residues. Germline CDR1 and CDR2: SQVTM and ANQGSEA. The chain's CDR3 is CSVIGLTNTGELFF. DNA of the CDR3: TGCAGCGTTATAGGGCTGACCAACACCGGGGAGCTGTTTTTT.

Many counts were recorded for this clonotype. The V call is TRBV12-3 or TRBV12-4, the J call TRBJ2-3; D remains unclear. CDR3 length equals 16 residues. The V end lost 5 bases, the J end lost 0 bases, and 15 bases lay between the germline ends. The CDR3: CASSSAHLQSTDTQYF. CDR3 sequence (DNA): TGTGCCAGCAGTAGCGCCCACCTACAGAGCACAGATACGCAGTATTTT.

The table lists this clonotype with a count of one. CDR3 protein: CSARARTGWYEQYF. Written as DNA, the CDR3 is TGCAGTGCTAGAGCCCGGACAGGGTGGTACGAGCAGTACTTC. The chain combines TRBV20-1 with TRBJ2-7; 8 bases map to TRBD1. Germline V gene sequence: CDR1 DFQATT, CDR2 SNEGSKA (reference sequence). The CDR3 runs to 14 residues. J was trimmed by 4 bases and V by 1 base; bases with no gene match: 6.

This clonotype showed up just a few times. CDR3 nucleotides: TGCAGTGCTCAAACTAGCGGGGGGGAAGAGACCCAGTACTTC. It is translated as CSAQTSGGEETQYF. This chain uses TRBV20-1 with TRBJ2-5; TRBD2 aligns across 13 bases. Trimming at V came to 5 bases and at J to 3 bases, leaving 3 bases not matched to a gene. The CDR3 is 14 amino acids. CDR1 is DFQATT, CDR2 SNEGSKA, per germline (reference sequence).

This clonotype occurred many times. This chain joins TRBV5-1 and TRBJ2-1; possibly TRBD1 for D (8 bases). Looked up from germline, CDR1 is SGHRS and CDR2 is YFSETQ. CDR3 length equals 13 residues. Trimming removed 0 bases from V and 12 bases from J, with 13 bases in between. The CDR3 DNA follows: TGCGCCAGCAGCTTGGCCAGCGGGACAGGGCAGTTCTTC. This codes for CASSLASGTGQFF.

This clonotype was found a few times. Written as DNA, the CDR3 is TGCAGTGCTAGAGTTTCCGGGGGTGTATTGGTGGGCCAGTACTTC. It codes for CSARVSGGVLVGQYF. The rearrangement joins TRBV20-1 to TRBJ2-5; D is perhaps TRBD2 (6 bases). Trimming took off 1 base at V and 10 bases at J, with 22 bases between the two ends. Germline assignment: CDR1 DFQATT and CDR2 SNEGSKA (reference sequence). This CDR3 has 15 amino acids.

The DNA for the CDR3 is TGCGCCAGCAGCTTGGATGTCGGATTTAACACCGGGGAGCTGTTTTTT. It is translated as CASSLDVGFNTGELFF. This chain uses TRBV5-1 with TRBJ2-2; D is unresolved. Per the germline V gene, CDR1 is SGHRS and CDR2 is YFSETQ. V lost 0 bases and J 2 bases, leaving 11 bases between the germline ends. This CDR3 contains 16 residues.

This clonotype was observed at least ten times. The V and J genes are TRBV4-1 and TRBJ2-5, with D possibly being TRBD2 (7 bases). Trimming took 0 bases from V and 5 from J, leaving 16 bases between them. The CDR3 is 16 residues long. Germline V gene lookup returns CDR1 MGHRA and CDR2 YSYEKL. The CDR3 here is CASSQEGGGYGETQYF. CDR3 sequence (DNA): TGCGCCAGCAGCCAAGAAGGGGGGGGGTATGGGGAGACCCAGTACTTC.

This clonotype was observed many times. The CDR3 spells CSVRTSGMYNEQFF. CDR3 DNA: TGCAGCGTCAGGACTAGCGGGATGTACAATGAGCAGTTCTTC. This chain connects TRBV29-1 to TRBJ2-1, with 12 bases fitting TRBD2. The CDR3 covers 14 residues. The V segment lost 6 bases and the J segment 4 bases; nucleotides outside the gene matches: 4. Germline V lookup: CDR1 SQVTM, CDR2 ANQGSEA.

This clonotype was seen a few times. V and J are TRBV20-1 and TRBJ1-2; 12 positions agree with TRBD1. The germline gives CDR1 DFQATT, CDR2 SNEGSKA (reference sequence). The CDR3 extends over 11 amino acids. The CDR3 DNA reads TGCAGAGACGGGACAGGGGGCGGCTACACCTTC. Its protein product is CRDGTGGGYTF.

The table lists this clonotype with a few counts. V is TRBV24-1 and J is TRBJ1-2; D is unclear. There are 12 residues in the CDR3. Trimming pared 5 bases from V and 5 bases from J, leaving 8 bases between. Germline CDR1 is KGHDR and CDR2 is SFDVKD. CDR3 residues: CATSVDGYGYTF. In DNA form, the CDR3 reads TGTGCCACCAGTGTGGACGGATATGGCTACACCTTC.

The chain employs TRBV10-3 and TRBJ1-2; D is ambiguous. From germline, CDR1 is ENHRY and CDR2 SYGVKD. CDR3 length: 14 residues. Trimming removed 3 bases at V and 4 bases at J, with 12 bases between. CDR3 protein: CAISDEPPTYGYTF. For the CDR3, the DNA is TGTGCCATCAGTGACGAGCCCCCGACCTATGGCTACACCTTC.

The CDR3 protein is CASSLATGLRTEAFF. DNA of the CDR3: TGTGCCAGCAGCTTGGCGACAGGCCTTCGCACTGAAGCTTTCTTT. V and J are TRBV5-5 and TRBJ1-1, with TRBD1 as a possible D gene (6 bases). CDR1 is SGHKS, CDR2 YYEKEE, per germline (reference sequence). V lost 0 bases, J lost 4 bases, and 13 bases lay in between. The CDR3 is made up of 15 amino acids.

The table lists this clonotype with many counts. V and J are TRBV12-3 or TRBV12-4 and TRBJ2-7; D remains unclear. CDR3 length equals 12 residues. V shed 6 bases and J shed 0 bases, with 6 bases lying between them. This chain's CDR3 is CASSPDSYEQYF. The CDR3, as DNA: TGTGCCAGCAGCCCAGACTCCTACGAGCAGTACTTC.

The chain employs TRBV12-3 or TRBV12-4 and TRBJ2-1, with 13 nucleotides matching TRBD2. Trimming took 6 bases from V and 4 from J; bases not matched to a gene: 9. This CDR3 has 17 residues. The CDR3 region has the DNA TGTGCCAGCAGACCGCGACTAGCGGGGGGACGTTACAATGAGCAGTTCTTC. This gives the protein CASRPRLAGGRYNEQFF.

The rearrangement links TRBV20-1 to TRBJ2-3, with D unresolved. CDR1 is DFQATT and CDR2 is SNEGSKA in the germline V gene (reference sequence). Trimming pared 1 base from V and 2 bases from J, leaving 13 bases between. The CDR3 contains 15 residues. CDR3 sequence reads: CSARGFGRSTDTQYF. The DNA of the CDR3 is TGCAGTGCTAGAGGGTTCGGGCGGTCCACAGATACGCAGTATTTT.

For this clonotype: The junction does not match germline at one end; this may be a read error. The genes are TRBV20-1 and TRBJ2-4; D might be TRBD2 (6 bases). Germline assignment: CDR1 DFQATT and CDR2 SNEGSKA (reference sequence). The length of the CDR3 is 16 residues. CDR3 sequence: CSARQAGSVTKIIQYF. For the CDR3, the DNA is TGCAGTGCTAGACAAGCGGGTTCCGTAACCAAAATCATTCAGTACTTC.

The rearrangement links TRBV6-1 to TRBJ2-5; TRBD2 aligns across 12 bases. Losses at the gene ends were 6 bases for V and 2 bases for J; bases not matched to a gene: 1. Germline V CDR1 and CDR2: MNHNS, SASEGT. The CDR3 consists of 14 residues. CDR3 DNA: TGTGCCAGCAGGCTAGCGGGGGGGCAAGAGACCCAGTACTTC. Its protein is CASRLAGGQETQYF.